This TCR beta chain was obtained from a study of blood T cell repertoires in COVID-19. The method was immunoSEQ multiplex PCR; TCRdb's version includes in-frame clones alone and lacks a portion of them. The sample consists of 40,000 to 65,000 clones, 86% of them appearing once. Germline CDR1 reads SGHVS; CDR2 reads FQNEAQ. The V end lost 3 bases, the J end lost 4 bases, and 18 bases lay between the germline ends. CDR3 length: 16 amino acids. The sequence was collected from a man aged 70-80 years with active COVID-19. The sequenced material came from peripheral blood. The V call is TRBV7-8, the J call TRBJ1-1, with D maybe TRBD1 (5 bases). In nucleotides, the CDR3 is TGTGCCAGCAGCTTTAAGCCGGCGGGGGGTGGCACTGAAGCTTTCTTT. As protein: CASSFKPAGGGTEAFF.